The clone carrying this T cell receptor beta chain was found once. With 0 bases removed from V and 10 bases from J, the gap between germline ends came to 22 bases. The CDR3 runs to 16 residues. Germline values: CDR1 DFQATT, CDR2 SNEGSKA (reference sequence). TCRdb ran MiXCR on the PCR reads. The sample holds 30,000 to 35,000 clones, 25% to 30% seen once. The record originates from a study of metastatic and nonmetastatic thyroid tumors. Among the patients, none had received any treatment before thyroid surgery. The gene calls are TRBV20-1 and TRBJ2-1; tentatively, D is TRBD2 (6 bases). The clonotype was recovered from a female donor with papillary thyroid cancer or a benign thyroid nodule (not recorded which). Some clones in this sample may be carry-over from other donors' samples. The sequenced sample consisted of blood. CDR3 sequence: CSARDHRGSSAKEQFF. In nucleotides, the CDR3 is TGCAGTGCTAGAGATCATCGGGGGTCTAGCGCAAAGGAGCAGTTCTTC.